Listed below are T cell receptor beta chains from one sample, sequenced in a study of cytomegalovirus exposure and HLA in healthy donors. Sequenced by immunoSEQ multiplex PCR; TCRdb stores in-frame clones only, minus some. The sample comprises roughly 200,000 clones, 79% of which are singletons, and 3.5% to 5% rests with the top ten. Sequenced sample: PBMCs. The source is a woman in her 30s in good health and CMV-seropositive. The conserved cysteine and the conserved F or W are not part of the CDR3 here.

j_gene,v_gene,CDR3aa
TRBJ1-1,TRBV6-5,ASSPGQGAF
TRBJ2-7,TRBV5-1,ASSLDLAGGRSYEQY
TRBJ1-6,TRBV7-8,ASNRQGKTNSPLH
TRBJ2-4,TRBV5-1,ASSFRGRENIQY
TRBJ1-2,TRBV5-4,ASSAFGQVYNYGYT
TRBJ2-5,TRBV5-6,ASSVHYQGYQETQY
TRBJ2-3,TRBV7-2,ASTPDLGRTDTQY
TRBJ1-4,TRBV7-9,ASSSQGAANEKLF
TRBJ1-2,TRBV5-6,ASSLRVNNYGYT
TRBJ1-5,TRBV27,ASSRQGAGEPQH
TRBJ2-7,TRBV6-6,ASSSGQGEIYEQY
TRBJ2-5,TRBV21-1,ASSKKGKGQAKETQY
TRBJ1-6,TRBV5-6,ASSSGTGAYNSPLH
TRBJ1-1,TRBV12-5,ASGLDSGTGGELTEAF
TRBJ1-4,TRBV7-6,ASSLGGEKLF
TRBJ2-1,TRBV6-5,ASSYSRGPQNEQF
TRBJ1-2,TRBV4-3,ASSQDQGYGNYGYT
TRBJ1-1,TRBV7-9,ASSPYRSTEAF
TRBJ2-1,TRBV5-6,ASSQNIQGVYNEQF
TRBJ2-3,TRBV5-1,ASSPGGQVTDTQY
TRBJ1-2,TRBV7-9,ASSHRPQGGYGYT
TRBJ2-3,TRBV6-5,ASSYSTYTDTQY
TRBJ1-6,TRBV27,ASSRGPVVYNSPLH
TRBJ1-2,TRBV5-8,ASSPPVWAGGYT
TRBJ2-3,TRBV11-3,ASSFPGLAGSDTQY
TRBJ2-3,TRBV4-1,ASSFRRGADTQY
TRBJ2-2,TRBV15,ATTASGAFGRTGELF
TRBJ2-1,TRBV2,ASSPGRGQGNNEQF
TRBJ2-1,TRBV2,ASSYLPGQSYNEQF
TRBJ1-3,TRBV11-2,ASSLDRNTIY